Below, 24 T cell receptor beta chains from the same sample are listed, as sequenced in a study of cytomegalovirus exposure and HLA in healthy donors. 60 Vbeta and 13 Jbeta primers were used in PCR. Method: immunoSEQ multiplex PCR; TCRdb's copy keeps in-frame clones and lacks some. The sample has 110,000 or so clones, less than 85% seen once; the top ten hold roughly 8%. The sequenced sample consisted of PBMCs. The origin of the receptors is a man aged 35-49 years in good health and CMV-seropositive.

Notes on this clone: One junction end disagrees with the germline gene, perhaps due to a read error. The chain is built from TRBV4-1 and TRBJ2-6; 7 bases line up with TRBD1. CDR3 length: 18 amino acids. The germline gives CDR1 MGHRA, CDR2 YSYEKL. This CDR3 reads CASSPLGQVASGANGLTF. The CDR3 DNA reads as TGCGCCAGCAGCCCACTAGGACAGGTTGCCTCTGGGGCCAACGGCCTGACTTTC.

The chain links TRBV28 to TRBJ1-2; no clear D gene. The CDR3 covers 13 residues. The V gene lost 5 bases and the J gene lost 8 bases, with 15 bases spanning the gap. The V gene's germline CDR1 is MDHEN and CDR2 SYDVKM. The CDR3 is CASSVGRAGGYTF. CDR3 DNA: TGTGCCAGCAGTGTGGGAAGGGCGGGAGGCTACACCTTC.

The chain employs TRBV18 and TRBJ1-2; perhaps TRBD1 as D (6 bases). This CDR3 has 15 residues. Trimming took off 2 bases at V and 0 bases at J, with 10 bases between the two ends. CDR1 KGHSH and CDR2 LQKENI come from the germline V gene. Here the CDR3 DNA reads TGTGCCAGCTCACCAATCGGGACACCTAACTATGGCTACACCTTC. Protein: CASSPIGTPNYGYTF.

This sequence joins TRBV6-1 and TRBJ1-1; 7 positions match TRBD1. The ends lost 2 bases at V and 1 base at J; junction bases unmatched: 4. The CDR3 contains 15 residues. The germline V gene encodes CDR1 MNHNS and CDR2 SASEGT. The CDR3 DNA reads TGTGCCAGCAGTGAAAGGGGGCGCAGGAACACTGAAGCTTTCTTT. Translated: CASSERGRRNTEAFF.

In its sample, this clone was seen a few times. The CDR3 DNA follows: TGTGCCAGCAGCGACCCTTGGAGGGGAGCCCGGGGGACCGGGGAGCTGTTTTTT. The encoded protein is CASSDPWRGARGTGELFF. The chain recombines TRBV7-9 with TRBJ2-2, with D maybe TRBD2 (6 bases). Germline lookup yields CDR1 SEHNR and CDR2 FQNEAQ (reference sequence). V dropped 5 bases and J dropped 5 bases, with 24 bases sitting between them. CDR3 length equals 18 residues.

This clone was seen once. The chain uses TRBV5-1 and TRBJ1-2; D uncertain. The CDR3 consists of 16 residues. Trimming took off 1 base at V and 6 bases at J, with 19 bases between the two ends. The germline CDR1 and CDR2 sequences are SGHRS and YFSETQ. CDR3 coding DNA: TGCGCCAGCAGCTTGAGCCATGGAGTATCAGAGAATGGCTACACCTTC. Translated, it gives CASSLSHGVSENGYTF.

The CDR3 here is CAWAAIETQYF. CDR3 DNA: TGTGCCTGGGCGGCCATTGAGACCCAGTACTTC. This chain uses TRBV30 with TRBJ2-5; D call uncertain. Between the trimmed V and J ends, which lost 5 bases and 5 bases, there was a span of 9 bases. Looked up from germline, CDR1 is GTSNPN and CDR2 is SVGIG (reference sequence). The length of the CDR3 is 11 residues. The variable domain in full, completed from reference TRBV30 and TRBJ2-5, reads SQTIHQWPATLVQPVGSPLSLECTVEGTSNPNLYWYRQAAGRGLQLLFYSVGIGQISSEVPQNLSASRPQDRQFILSSKKLLLSDSGFYLCAWAAIETQYFGPGTRLLVL.

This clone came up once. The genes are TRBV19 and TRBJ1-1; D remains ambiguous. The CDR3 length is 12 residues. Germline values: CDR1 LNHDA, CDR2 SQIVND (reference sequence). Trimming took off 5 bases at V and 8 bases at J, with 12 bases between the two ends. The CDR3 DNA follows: TGTGCCAGTAGTGATCGCGCGTCGGAAGCTTTCTTT. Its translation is CASSDRASEAFF.

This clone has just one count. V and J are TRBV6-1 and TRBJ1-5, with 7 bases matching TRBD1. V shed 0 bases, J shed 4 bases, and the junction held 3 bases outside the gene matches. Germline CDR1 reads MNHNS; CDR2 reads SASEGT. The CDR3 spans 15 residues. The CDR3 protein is CASSEAGGKNQPQHF. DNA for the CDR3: TGTGCCAGCAGTGAAGCAGGGGGCAAAAATCAGCCCCAGCATTTT.

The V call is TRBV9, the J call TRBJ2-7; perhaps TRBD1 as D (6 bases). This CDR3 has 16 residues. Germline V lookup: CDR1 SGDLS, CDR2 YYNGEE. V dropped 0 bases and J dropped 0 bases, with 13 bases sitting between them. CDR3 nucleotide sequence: TGTGCCAGCAGCGTAGCAGGGGACACTAGCTCCTACGAGCAGTACTTC. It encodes CASSVAGDTSSYEQYF.

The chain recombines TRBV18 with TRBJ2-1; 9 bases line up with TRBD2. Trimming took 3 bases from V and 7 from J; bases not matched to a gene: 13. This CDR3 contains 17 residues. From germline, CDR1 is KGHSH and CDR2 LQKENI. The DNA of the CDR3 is TGTGCCAGCTCACCTTGGGCTAGCGGGGAGTTTGGTAATGAGCAGTTCTTC. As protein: CASSPWASGEFGNEQFF.

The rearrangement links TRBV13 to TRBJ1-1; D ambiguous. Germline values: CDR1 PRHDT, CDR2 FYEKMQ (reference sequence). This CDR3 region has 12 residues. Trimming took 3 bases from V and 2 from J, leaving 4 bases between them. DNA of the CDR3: TGTGCCAGCAGCTTCCAAAACACTGAAGCTTTCTTT. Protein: CASSFQNTEAFF.

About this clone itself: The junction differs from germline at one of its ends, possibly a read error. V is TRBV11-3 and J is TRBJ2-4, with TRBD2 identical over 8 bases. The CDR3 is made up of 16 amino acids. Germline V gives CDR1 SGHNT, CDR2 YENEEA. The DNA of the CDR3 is TGTGCCAGCAGCTTAGGTAGCGGGAATGGCAAAAACAGTCAGTACTTC. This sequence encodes CASSLGSGNGKNSQYF. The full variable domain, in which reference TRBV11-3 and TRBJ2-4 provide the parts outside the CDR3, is EAGVVQSPRYKIIEKKQPVAFWCNPISGHNTLYWYLQNLGQGPELLIRYENEEAVDDSQLPKDRFSAERLKGVDSTLKIQPAELGDSAVYLCASSLGSGNGKNSQYFGAGTRLSVL.

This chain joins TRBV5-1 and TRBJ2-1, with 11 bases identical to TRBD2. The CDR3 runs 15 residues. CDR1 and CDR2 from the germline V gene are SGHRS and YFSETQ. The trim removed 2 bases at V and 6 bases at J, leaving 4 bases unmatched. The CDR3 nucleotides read TGCGCCAGCAGCTTCGGGACTAGCGGACTCAATGAGCAGTTCTTC. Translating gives CASSFGTSGLNEQFF.

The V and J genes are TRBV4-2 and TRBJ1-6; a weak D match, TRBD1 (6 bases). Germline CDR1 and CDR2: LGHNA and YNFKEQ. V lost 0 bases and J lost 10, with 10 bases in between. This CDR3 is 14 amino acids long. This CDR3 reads CASSQDPGESPLHF. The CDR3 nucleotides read TGTGCCAGCAGCCAAGATCCAGGGGAATCACCCCTCCACTTT.

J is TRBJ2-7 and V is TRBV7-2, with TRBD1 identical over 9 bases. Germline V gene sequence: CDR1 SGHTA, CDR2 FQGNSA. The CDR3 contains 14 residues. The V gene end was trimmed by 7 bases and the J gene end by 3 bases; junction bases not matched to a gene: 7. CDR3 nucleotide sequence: TGTGCCAGCACATCCGGGACAGGGTACTACGAGCAGTACTTC. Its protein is CASTSGTGYYEQYF.

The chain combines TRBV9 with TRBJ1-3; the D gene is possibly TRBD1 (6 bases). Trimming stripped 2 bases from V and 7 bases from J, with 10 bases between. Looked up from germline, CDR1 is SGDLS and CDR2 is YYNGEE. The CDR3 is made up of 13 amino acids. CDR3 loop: CASSVGQYNTIYF. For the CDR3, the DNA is TGTGCCAGCAGCGTTGGACAGTACAACACCATATATTTT.

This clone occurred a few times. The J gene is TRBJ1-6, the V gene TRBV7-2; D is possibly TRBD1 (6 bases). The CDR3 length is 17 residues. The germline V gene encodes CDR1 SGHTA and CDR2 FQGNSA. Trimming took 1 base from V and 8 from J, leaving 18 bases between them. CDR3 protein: CASSLEGPGGFYSPLHF. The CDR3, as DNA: TGTGCCAGCAGCTTAGAGGGCCCGGGGGGCTTTTATTCACCCCTCCACTTT.

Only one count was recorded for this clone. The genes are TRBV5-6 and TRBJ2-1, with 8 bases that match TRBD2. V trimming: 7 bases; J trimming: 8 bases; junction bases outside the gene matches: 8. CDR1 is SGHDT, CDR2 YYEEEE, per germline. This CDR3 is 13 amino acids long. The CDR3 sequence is CASRGLAGDEQFF. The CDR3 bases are TGTGCCAGCCGCGGACTAGCTGGGGATGAGCAGTTCTTC.

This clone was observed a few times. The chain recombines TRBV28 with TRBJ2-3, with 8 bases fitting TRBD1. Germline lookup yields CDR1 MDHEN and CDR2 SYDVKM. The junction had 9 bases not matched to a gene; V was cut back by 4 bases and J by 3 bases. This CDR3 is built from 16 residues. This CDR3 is CASSSGPDRVTDTQYF. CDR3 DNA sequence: TGTGCCAGCAGTTCCGGCCCGGACAGGGTAACAGATACGCAGTATTTT.

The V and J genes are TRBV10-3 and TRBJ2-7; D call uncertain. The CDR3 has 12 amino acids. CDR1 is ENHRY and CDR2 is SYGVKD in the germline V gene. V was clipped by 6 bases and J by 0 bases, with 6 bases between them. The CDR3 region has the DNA TGTGCCATCAGCCCCAGCTCCTACGAGCAGTACTTC. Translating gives CAISPSSYEQYF.

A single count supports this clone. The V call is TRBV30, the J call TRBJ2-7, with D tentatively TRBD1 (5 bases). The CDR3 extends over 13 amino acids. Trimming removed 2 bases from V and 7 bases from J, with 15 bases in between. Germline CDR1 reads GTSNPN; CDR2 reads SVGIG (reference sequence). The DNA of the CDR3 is TGTGCCTGGAGTAGGGGCAGTCTAGGGGAGCAGTACTTC. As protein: CAWSRGSLGEQYF.

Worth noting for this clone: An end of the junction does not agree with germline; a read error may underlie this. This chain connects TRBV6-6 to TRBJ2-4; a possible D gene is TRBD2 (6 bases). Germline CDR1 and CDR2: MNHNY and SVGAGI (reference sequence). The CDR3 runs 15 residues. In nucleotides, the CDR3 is TGTGCCAGCAGTTACTCAGGAGGGTCCAAAAACAGTCAGTACTTC. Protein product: CASSYSGGSKNSQYF.

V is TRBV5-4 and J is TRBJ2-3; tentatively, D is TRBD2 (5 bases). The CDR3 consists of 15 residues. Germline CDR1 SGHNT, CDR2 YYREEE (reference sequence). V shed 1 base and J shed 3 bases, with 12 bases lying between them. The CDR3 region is CASSLRGPQTDTQYF. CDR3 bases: TGTGCCAGCAGCTTGAGAGGGCCTCAAACAGATACGCAGTATTTT.